This T cell receptor (beta chain) came from a study of blood T cell repertoires in COVID-19. The wider study: The origin of the acute and convalescent COVID-19 samples was the United States, Italy and Spain. In each case, the material was cDNA or gDNA derived from T cells, B-cell-depleted T cells, or PBMCs.

From germline, CDR1 is SGHTA and CDR2 FQGTGA. The CDR3 sequence is 14 residues long. V lost 2 bases, J lost 2 bases, and 8 bases lay in between. Per the original data handling: Reference gene primers were amplified, and this amplification served to estimate nucleated cell counts. Assay: immunoSEQ multiplex PCR; the TCRdb copy retains only in-frame clones and omits some. The V and J calls and the clone size are those of that table, but D and trimming were determined from the DNA. The sample consists of about 140,000 clones, roughly 76% of them appearing once. The receptor was isolated from a woman aged 45-59 years with active or convalescent COVID-19. The sequenced material came from peripheral blood. The V gene is TRBV7-3, the J gene TRBJ2-3; D is undetermined. CDR3 sequence: CASSLSEATDTQYF. CDR3 nucleotides: TGTGCCAGCAGCTTATCCGAGGCCACAGATACGCAGTATTTT.